A single sample is the source of the 16 T cell receptor beta chains below, sequenced in a study of blood T cell repertoires in COVID-19. Here immunoSEQ multiplex PCR was the method, and the copy in TCRdb shows in-frame clones only, minus some. The sample shows 280,000 or so clones, 85% of them seen only once. The sequenced sample consisted of PBMCs or T cells enriched from blood (not recorded which). These receptors originate from a woman aged 45-59 years who had recovered from COVID-19.

V and J are TRBV5-8 and TRBJ1-5; D is undetermined. The CDR3 totals 14 residues. Germline lookup yields CDR1 SGHTS and CDR2 YDEGEE. The ends were cut back, 4 bases at V and 6 bases at J, with 14 bases in the middle. This CDR3 is CASSKVGGPQPQHF. The CDR3 DNA reads TGTGCCAGCAGCAAAGTAGGTGGGCCTCAGCCCCAGCATTTT.

The chain is built from TRBV2 and TRBJ1-2; D gene unclear. V dropped 6 bases and J dropped 4 bases, with 12 bases sitting between them. Germline V lookup: CDR1 SNHLY, CDR2 FYNNEI. CDR3 length equals 13 residues. The CDR3: CASRRVGLYGYTF. Written as DNA, the CDR3 is TGTGCCAGCAGGCGGGTCGGACTCTATGGCTACACCTTC.

This clone has only one observation. The rearrangement uses TRBV10-1 and TRBJ1-6; D remains ambiguous. V lost 4 bases and J lost 5, with 3 bases in between. In germline, CDR1 is WNHNN, CDR2 SYGVQD (reference sequence). The CDR3 sequence is 12 residues long. The CDR3 sequence: CASSANNSPLHF. CDR3 nucleotide sequence: TGCGCCAGCAGTGCCAATAATTCACCCCTCCACTTT.

CDR3 protein: CASSLLFSYGGIEKLFF. The CDR3 coding sequence is TGTGCCAGCAGTTTATTGTTTTCCTACGGAGGGATTGAAAAACTGTTTTTT. The chain links TRBV27 to TRBJ1-4; D is ambiguous. Germline V gene lookup returns CDR1 MNHEY and CDR2 SMNVEV (reference sequence). Trimming shortened V by 1 base and J by 7 bases, and 19 bases separated the two germline ends. The CDR3 contains 17 residues. Drawing the rest from reference TRBV27 and TRBJ1-4, the complete variable domain is EAQVTQNPRYLITVTGKKLTVTCSQNMNHEYMSWYRQDPGLGLRQIYYSMNVEVTDKGDVPEGYKVSRKEKRNFPLILESPSPNQTSLYFCASSLLFSYGGIEKLFFGSGTQLSVL.

The chain combines TRBV15 with TRBJ2-7; 9 bases align to TRBD1. The CDR3 is made up of 14 amino acids. With V trimmed by 3 bases and J by 4 bases, 4 bases remained unmatched. Germline V lookup: CDR1 LNHNV, CDR2 YYDKDF (reference sequence). CDR3 in amino acids: CATSRDRGRYEQYF. Written as DNA, the CDR3 is TGTGCCACCAGCAGGGACAGGGGTAGGTACGAGCAGTACTTC.

The rearrangement uses TRBV2 and TRBJ1-2; maybe TRBD1 (6 bases). This CDR3 has 12 amino acids. The germline V gene encodes CDR1 SNHLY and CDR2 FYNNEI. V was cut by 4 bases and J by 13 bases, with 16 bases left in between. CDR3 nucleotides: TGTGCCAGCAGTGGGGCAGGGGTGAGCCCCACCTTC. Amino acid sequence: CASSGAGVSPTF.

In nucleotides, the CDR3 is TGCGCCAGCAGCGTTGACTTCTCTGGAAACACCATATATTTT. This gives the protein CASSVDFSGNTIYF. V gene TRBV5-1 combines with J gene TRBJ1-3, with D unclear. V was clipped by 4 bases and J by 0 bases, with 8 bases between them. The CDR3 is 14 residues long. Per the germline V gene, CDR1 is SGHRS and CDR2 is YFSETQ.

The chain uses TRBV2 and TRBJ1-4; 7 nucleotides match TRBD1. Germline loops: CDR1 SNHLY, CDR2 FYNNEI. J lost 3 bases, V lost 5 bases, and 6 bases had no gene match. CDR3 length: 15 residues. The CDR3, as DNA: TGTGCCAGCAGTTTGCGGACAGGATCTAATGAAAAACTGTTTTTT. This gives the protein CASSLRTGSNEKLFF.

The rearrangement links TRBV30 to TRBJ2-7; D uncertain. Germline V gene lookup returns CDR1 GTSNPN and CDR2 SVGIG (reference sequence). V lost 5 bases and J 1 base, leaving 15 bases between the germline ends. CDR3 length equals 14 residues. CDR3 protein: CAWAVRGRSYEQYF. The CDR3 DNA reads as TGTGCCTGGGCGGTTAGAGGAAGGTCCTACGAGCAGTACTTC.

The count of this clone is one. The genes are TRBV7-2 and TRBJ2-7; 13 nucleotides match TRBD2. J was trimmed by 6 bases and V by 3 bases; bases with no gene match: 5. The CDR3 sequence is 15 residues long. Germline lookup yields CDR1 SGHTA and CDR2 FQGNSA. DNA for the CDR3: TGTGCCAGCAGCTTTCGGACTAGCGGGAGCTTCGAGCAGTACTTC. Translating it yields CASSFRTSGSFEQYF. Filled out from reference TRBV7-2 and TRBJ2-7, the complete variable domain reads GAGVSQSPSNKVTEKGKDVELRCDPISGHTALYWYRQSLGQGLEFLIYFQGNSAPDKSGLPSDRFSAERTGGSVSTLTIQRTQQEDSAVYLCASSFRTSGSFEQYFGPGTRLTVT.

V gene TRBV6-2 or TRBV6-3 combines with J gene TRBJ2-7, with D tentatively TRBD1 (6 bases). Between the trimmed V and J ends, which lost 5 bases and 2 bases, there was a span of 13 bases. The germline CDR1 and CDR2 sequences are MNHEY and SVGEGT. This CDR3 spans 14 amino acids. The CDR3 coding sequence is TGTGCCAGCAGTACAAGGCAGGGGACCTACGAGCAGTACTTC. Protein product: CASSTRQGTYEQYF.

This clone was seen a few times. V usage is TRBV28 and J usage is TRBJ1-2, with 12 bases identical to TRBD1. Germline values: CDR1 MDHEN, CDR2 SYDVKM. V shed 2 bases and J 5 bases; nucleotides not matched to a gene: 3. CDR3 size: 15 residues. CDR3 in amino acids: CASSLMGQGAYGYTF. As DNA, the CDR3 is TGTGCCAGCAGTTTAATGGGACAGGGGGCTTATGGCTACACCTTC.

The chain is built from TRBV5-1 and TRBJ2-1, with D possibly being TRBD2 (5 bases). The CDR3 runs 15 residues. Trimming took off 7 bases at V and 4 bases at J, with 18 bases between the two ends. Germline lookup yields CDR1 SGHRS and CDR2 YFSETQ. DNA for the CDR3: TGCGCCAGCGGCCCAACTAGTAGGGTATACAATGAGCAGTTCTTC. Translating it yields CASGPTSRVYNEQFF.

The chain couples TRBV5-1 to TRBJ2-3, with TRBD1 matching 7 bases. The CDR3 contains 16 residues. J was trimmed by 2 bases and V by 1 base; bases with no gene match: 7. Germline lookup yields CDR1 SGHRS and CDR2 YFSETQ. The CDR3 DNA sequence: TGCGCCAGCAGCTTGATGGGACAGATTATCACAGATACGCAGTATTTT. Protein sequence: CASSLMGQIITDTQYF.

V usage is TRBV5-6 and J usage is TRBJ2-7; TRBD2 agrees at 8 bases. Germline V gives CDR1 SGHDT, CDR2 YYEEEE. Trimming took 0 bases from V and 4 from J; bases not matched to a gene: 3. CDR3 length equals 14 residues. Here the CDR3 reads CASSLGGTSYEQYF. CDR3 DNA sequence: TGTGCCAGCAGCTTGGGGGGGACTAGTTACGAGCAGTACTTC.

The chain employs TRBV19 and TRBJ2-3; 7 nucleotides agree with TRBD1. The CDR3 loop spans 14 amino acids. Germline V gene data show CDR1 as LNHDA and CDR2 as SQIVND (reference sequence). Trimming removed 4 bases from V and 0 bases from J; junction bases left unmatched: 1. The DNA for the CDR3 is TGTGCCAGTAGTAAACAGGGGAGCACAGATACGCAGTATTTT. It yields the protein CASSKQGSTDTQYF. Looking up the rest from reference TRBV19 and TRBJ2-3 gives the full variable domain: DGGITQSPKYLFRKEGQNVTLSCEQNLNHDAMYWYRQDPGQGLRLIYYSQIVNDFQKGDIAEGYSVSREKKESFPLTVTSAQKNPTAFYLCASSKQGSTDTQYFGPGTRLTVL.